This T cell receptor (beta chain) originates from a study of cytomegalovirus exposure and HLA in healthy donors. Notes on this clone: The target antigen is unknown.

Notes on the study in general: The sole available immune exposure information was CMV serostatus. Follow-up analysis later connected one missense variant in DCLRE1C with trimming of TCR beta V- and J-genes.

The CDR3 spans 17 residues. With 1 base clipped from V and 6 bases from J, the junction kept 11 bases outside the gene matches. CDR1 and CDR2 from the germline V gene are SGHTA and FQGNSA. 60 Vbeta and 13 Jbeta primers were used in PCR. In the authors' methods: Later analysis identified 80 million to 90 million unique TCR beta chains, about 10 million shared. Assay used: immunoSEQ multiplex PCR; TCRdb lists only in-frame clones, some missing. That table is the source of V, J and clone size, and D and trimming were worked out from the DNA. This sample contains 30,000 to 40,000 clones. The rearrangement joins TRBV7-2 to TRBJ2-1; 8 bases line up with TRBD2. The sequencing sample was made of PBMCs. This clonotype originated in a woman aged 40-49 years in good health and CMV-seropositive. The DNA for the CDR3 is TGTGCCAGCAGCTTAGTAGTTCCCGGGAGGGCCCTCAATGAGCAGTTCTTC. Residues: CASSLVVPGRALNEQFF.